This section outlines one T cell receptor (beta chain) sequence together with its context. Antigen: not known. TCRdb redid the calling of the RT-PCR reads with MiXCR, one entry per CDR3 protein. In the table there are over 750,000 distinct CDR3 sequences, around 20% of which are singletons. The record originates from a study of response to subunit inactivated influenza vaccine. Study-wide findings and caveats: Authors suggested few new T cells are recruited by each seasonal influenza vaccination.

The CDR3 is 13 amino acids. The germline V gene has CDR1 SGHNT and CDR2 YYREEE (reference sequence). The V gene end was trimmed by 3 bases and the J gene end by 5 bases; junction bases not matched to a gene: 4. The clonotype comes from a man aged 50 or older who received an inactivated influenza vaccine. The material sequenced was PBMCs from blood, taken less than 6 days after vaccination. V is TRBV5-4 and J is TRBJ2-5; 7 bases align to TRBD1. The CDR3 region is CASSYTGEETQYF. The CDR3 nucleotides are TGTGCCAGCAGCTACACAGGGGAGGAGACCCAGTACTTC. Full variable domain (outside the CDR3, taken from reference TRBV5-4 and TRBJ2-5): ETGVTQSPTHLIKTRGQQVTLRCSSQSGHNTVSWYQQALGQGPQFIFQYYREEENGRGNFPPRFSGLQFPNYSSELNVNALELDDSALYLCASSYTGEETQYFGPGTRLLVL.